This TCR beta chain was found in a study of T cells in Graves' hyperthyroidism and ophthalmopathy. The investigators amplified TCR beta CDR3 regions from RNA transcripts. The TCR CDR3 was amplified in a first-round RT-PCR using the HTBI primer set. In TCRdb, the multiplex PCR reads were re-called with MiXCR into one record per CDR3 protein. The sample lists 500,000 to 800,000 distinct CDR3 sequences, nearly 45% seen once, with roughly 6.5% in the top ten. Looked up from germline, CDR1 is ENHRY and CDR2 is SYGVKD. The CDR3 runs to 15 residues. The V segment lost 2 bases and the J segment 2 bases; nucleotides outside the gene matches: 3. Whole-study findings and limits: Within blood appeared most thyroid clonotypes that had expanded above 0.001.

Regarding this clonotype: Its antigen is unidentified.

The receptor comes from an adult man with Graves' disease, either hyperthyroidism or ophthalmopathy (not recorded which). The chain links TRBV10-3 to TRBJ1-3, with TRBD1 identical over 7 bases. Sequencing was carried out using peripheral blood or thyroid tissue (not recorded which). CDR3 DNA sequence: TGTGCCATCAGTGAGAGCGGGACAGCTGGAAACACCATATATTTT. Protein: CAISESGTAGNTIYF.